Listed below are T cell receptor beta chains from one sample, sequenced in a study of blood T cell repertoires in COVID-19. The method was immunoSEQ multiplex PCR; TCRdb's version includes in-frame clones alone and lacks a portion of them. The sample gives 50,000 to 75,000 clones, around 82% of which show up once; 20% to 25% is in the top ten. The sequenced sample consisted of peripheral blood. The receptors come from a man at least 80 years old with active or convalescent COVID-19. The CDR3 runs from the conserved cysteine through the conserved F or W. Each record gives: clone size, V gene, D gene, J gene, CDR3 DNA, CDR3 protein. D genes are given only for firm matches. The size of a clone is reported for some rows only, either as once, few or many, or as a class for expanded clones.

>NA|TRBV5-1|NA|TRBJ2-7
TGCGCCAGCAGCCCAGGGGGCACCGGGACTAGCTTCGTCGAGCAGTACTTC
CASSPGGTGTSFVEQYF
>NA|TRBV7-2|TRBD1|TRBJ2-7
TGTGCCAGCAGCTTAGGAGGGGGCGCAATCTACGAGCAGTACTTC
CASSLGGGAIYEQYF
>NA|TRBV5-1|TRBD1|TRBJ2-5
TGCGCCAGCAGCTTGGGGGTCGGGACAGGGGTTCAGACCCAGTACTTC
CASSLGVGTGVQTQYF
>NA|TRBV28|TRBD1|TRBJ2-7
TGTGCCAGCAGTTCGGGACAGTCCTCCTACGAGCAGTACTTC
CASSSGQSSYEQYF
>NA|TRBV6-6|TRBD1|TRBJ1-2
TGTGCCAGCAGTCCGGGACAGGGGGCAATCGGTGGCTACACCTTC
CASSPGQGAIGGYTF
>once|TRBV11-2|NA|TRBJ2-5
TGTGCCAGCAGCTTAGTCTCGGGTCAGTCACAAGAGACCCAGTACTTC
CASSLVSGQSQETQYF
>NA|TRBV5-1|TRBD1|TRBJ1-4
TGCGCCAGCAGCTTGGCCCCAGGGGGAAATGAAAAACTGTTTTTT
CASSLAPGGNEKLFF
>once|TRBV5-6|NA|TRBJ1-1
TGTGCCAGCAGCTTGGCCTCAGGACTCTTCGTTTTCTTT
CASSLASGLFVFF
>NA|TRBV7-6|TRBD1|TRBJ2-7
TGTGCCAGCAGCTCAGGACAGGGGGCTGGATACGAGCAGTACTTC
CASSSGQGAGYEQYF
>NA|TRBV7-9|NA|TRBJ2-5
TGTGCCAGCAGCTTATGGCCTAGTATCCGGACCCAGTACTTC
CASSLWPSIRTQYF
>NA|TRBV4-1|TRBD1|TRBJ1-2
TGCGCCAGCAGCCAGGACCCGGACAGGGTTAGTGGCTACACCTTC
CASSQDPDRVSGYTF
>NA|TRBV18|NA|TRBJ2-1
TGTGCCAGCTCACCACCTCAAGACTCCCTAAACAACAATGAGCAGTTCTTC
CASSPPQDSLNNNEQFF
>once|TRBV3-1/TRBV3-2|NA|TRBJ2-7
TGTGCCAGCGGACTTTGGAACGAGCAGTACTTC
CASGLWNEQYF
>NA|TRBV6-5|NA|TRBJ1-2
TGTGCCAGCAGAAGAGCGGGGGGACGGGGCTACACCTTC
CASRRAGGRGYTF
>NA|TRBV7-2|NA|TRBJ1-3
TGTGCCAGCAGCCCCCATTCCAGCTCTGGAAACACCATATATTTT
CASSPHSSSGNTIYF
>NA|TRBV19|TRBD2|TRBJ2-7
TGTGCCAGTAAGAAAAGCCCTAGCGGGACCTCCACCTACGAGCAGTACTTC
CASKKSPSGTSTYEQYF
>few|TRBV6-5|TRBD1|TRBJ2-7
TGTGCCAGCAGGCGCACAGGGGGCCGATACGAGCAGTACTTC
CASRRTGGRYEQYF
>NA|TRBV28|NA|TRBJ1-2
TGTGCCAGTATCACCGGGGGGGGCGGCTACACCTTC
CASITGGGGYTF
>few|TRBV4-2|NA|TRBJ2-2
TGTGCCAGCAGCCAAGATCGGGAGGAGCTGTTTTTT
CASSQDREELFF
>NA|TRBV12-5|NA|TRBJ2-2
TGTGCTAGTGGCCCGGGAAGGGTCCCGAACACCGGGGAGCTGTTTTTT
CASGPGRVPNTGELFF
>NA|TRBV9|TRBD2|TRBJ2-1
TGTGCCAGCAGCCAGGGTATGAAGCGGGAGGGCCTAGGGCAGTTCTTC
CASSQGMKREGLGQFF
>NA|TRBV28|TRBD2|TRBJ2-5
TGTGCCAGCAGCCGTACGGGGGGGGAGACCCAGTACTTC
CASSRTGGETQYF
>NA|TRBV11-2|NA|TRBJ1-2
TGTGCCAGCAGCTTATTCGGGGTGGAGGACTATGGCTACACCTTC
CASSLFGVEDYGYTF
>NA|TRBV4-2|TRBD1|TRBJ2-1
TGTGCCAGCAGCCAAGATCTTAACAGGGGCAATGAGCAGTTCTTC
CASSQDLNRGNEQFF
>NA|TRBV5-1|NA|TRBJ2-1
TGCGCCAGCAGCTTCGTCAATAGCCAACAACCTTACAATGAGCAGTTCTTC
CASSFVNSQQPYNEQFF
>NA|TRBV3-1/TRBV3-2|NA|TRBJ2-5
TGTGCCAGTTGGGAGTCCCTAGGAGGGGAGACCCAGTACTTC
CASWESLGGETQYF
>NA|TRBV11-3|TRBD2|TRBJ2-1
TGTGCCAGTAGCGGGAGTAGCAATGAGCAGTTCTTC
CASSGSSNEQFF
>NA|TRBV4-2|NA|TRBJ2-5
TGTGCCAGCAGCCAAGGGTCAGGGTATGGGGAGACCCAGTACTTC
CASSQGSGYGETQYF
>NA|TRBV7-8|NA|TRBJ1-1
TGTGCCAGCAGCTTAGCGGGCCTTGCTGAAGCTTTCTTT
CASSLAGLAEAFF
>NA|TRBV2|TRBD2|TRBJ2-3
TGTGCCAGCAGTGAACTGTCTAGCGGTGTCACAGATACGCAGTATTTT
CASSELSSGVTDTQYF
>NA|TRBV9|TRBD1|TRBJ2-7
TGTGCCAGCAGCGATGAATCAGGGGGCTCATACGAGCAGTACTTC
CASSDESGGSYEQYF
>NA|TRBV7-9|NA|TRBJ2-2
TGTGCCAGCATCGCCGGGGAGCTGTTTTTT
CASIAGELFF
>NA|TRBV27|NA|TRBJ1-1
TGTGCCAGCAGTCTGGTGGGGCTGAACACTGAAGCTTTCTTT
CASSLVGLNTEAFF
>NA|TRBV24-1|NA|TRBJ2-2
TGTGCCACCGAAGGGGCGCTCACCGGGGAGCTGTTTTTT
CATEGALTGELFF
>once|TRBV6-2/TRBV6-3|NA|TRBJ2-7
TGTGCCAGCAGTGGAAGGGGCGGCCCGACCCTATACGAGCAGTACTTC
CASSGRGGPTLYEQYF
>NA|TRBV11-2|TRBD1|TRBJ2-7
TGTGCCAGCAGCTTAGGAACAGGGGGGAGGCTCTCGGGACGCTTC
CASSLGTGGRLSGRF
>NA|TRBV4-2|TRBD2|TRBJ2-5
TGTGCCAGCAGTCAAACTAGCGGGGGAACTCAAGAGACCCAGTACTTC
CASSQTSGGTQETQYF
>NA|TRBV5-1|NA|TRBJ2-3
TGCGCCAGCAGCTTGCAAGGGGGTAGCACAGATACGCAGTATTTT
CASSLQGGSTDTQYF
>NA|TRBV29-1|TRBD1|TRBJ1-3
TGCAGCGTTCTCCTCGGGGACAGGGAGTTCACCATATATTTT
CSVLLGDREFTIYF
>NA|TRBV18|NA|TRBJ2-5
TGTGCCAGCTCAGAACAGGGAGGGCAAGAGACCCAGTACTTC
CASSEQGGQETQYF
>NA|TRBV30|NA|TRBJ2-7
TGTGCCTGGAAAAAGAAGGACCCGGACAAAGAGCAGTACTTC
CAWKKKDPDKEQYF